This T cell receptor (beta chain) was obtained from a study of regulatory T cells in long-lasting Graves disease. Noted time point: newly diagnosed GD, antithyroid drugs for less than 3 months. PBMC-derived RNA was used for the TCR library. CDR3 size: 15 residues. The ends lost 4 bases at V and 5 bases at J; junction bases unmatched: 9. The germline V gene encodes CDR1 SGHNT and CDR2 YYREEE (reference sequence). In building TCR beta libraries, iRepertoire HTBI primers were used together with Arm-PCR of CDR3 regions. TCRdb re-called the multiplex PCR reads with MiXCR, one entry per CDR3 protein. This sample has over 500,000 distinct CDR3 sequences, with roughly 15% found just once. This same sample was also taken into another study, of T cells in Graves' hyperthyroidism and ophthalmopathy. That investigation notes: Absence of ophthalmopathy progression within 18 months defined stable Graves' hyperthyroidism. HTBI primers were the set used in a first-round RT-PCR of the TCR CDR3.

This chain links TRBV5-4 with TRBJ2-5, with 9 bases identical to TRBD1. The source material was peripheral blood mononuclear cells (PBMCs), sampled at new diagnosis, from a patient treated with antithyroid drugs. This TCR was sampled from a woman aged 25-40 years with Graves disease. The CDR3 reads CASSVPGQGDETQYF. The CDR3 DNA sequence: TGTGCCAGCAGCGTCCCGGGACAGGGCGACGAGACCCAGTACTTC.